This T cell receptor (beta chain) appears in the sequencing data of a study of identical twins. Overall study results and limits: Memory repertoires lacked the insertion deficit that abundant cord blood beta clonotypes showed.

V was clipped by 2 bases and J by 6 bases; unmatched bases: 9. The CDR3 runs 16 residues. CDR1 is SGHTA and CDR2 is FQGTGA in the germline V gene. Each donor was a healthy Caucasian. As regards this clonotype: Its antigen is not identified.

MiXCR, run by TCRdb on the 5' RACE reads, gives a single entry per CDR3 protein. The sample records a few hundred thousand distinct CDR3 sequences, nearly 15% being singletons. The data also belong to a second study, concerning yellow fever vaccine responses in identical twins. As that study records: In identical twins, vaccine T cell responses appeared partly shared and partly individual.

The gene calls are TRBV7-3 and TRBJ2-1; TRBD2 aligns across 8 bases. Input material: CD4+ T cells sorted from blood. The origin of this receptor is a woman between 18 and 29 years old in good health. The CDR3 DNA sequence: TGTGCCAGCAGCTTATCGTCAGCGGGAGTGTTCAATGAGCAGTTCTTC. This translates into CASSLSSAGVFNEQFF.